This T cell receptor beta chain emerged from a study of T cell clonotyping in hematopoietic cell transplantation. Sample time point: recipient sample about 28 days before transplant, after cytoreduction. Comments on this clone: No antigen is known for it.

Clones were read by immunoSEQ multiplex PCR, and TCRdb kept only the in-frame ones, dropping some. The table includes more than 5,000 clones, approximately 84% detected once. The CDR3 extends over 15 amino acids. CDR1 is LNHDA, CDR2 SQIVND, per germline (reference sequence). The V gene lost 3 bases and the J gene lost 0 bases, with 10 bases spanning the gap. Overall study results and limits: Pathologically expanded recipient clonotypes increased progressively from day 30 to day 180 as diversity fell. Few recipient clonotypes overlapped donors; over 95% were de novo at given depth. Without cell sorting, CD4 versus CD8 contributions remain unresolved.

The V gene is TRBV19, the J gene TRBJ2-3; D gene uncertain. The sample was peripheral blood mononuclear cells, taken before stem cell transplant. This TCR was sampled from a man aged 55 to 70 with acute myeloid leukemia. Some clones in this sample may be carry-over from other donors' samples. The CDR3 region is CASSMGLRSTDTQYF. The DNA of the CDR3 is TGTGCCAGTAGTATGGGGTTGCGTAGCACAGATACGCAGTATTTT.